Presented here are 10 T cell receptor beta chains from one specimen sequenced in a study of T cell repertoires in cytomegalovirus infection. No antigens are known for them. TCRdb recomputed calls from the reads with MiXCR, one row per CDR3 protein. The sample shows 250,000 to 300,000 distinct CDR3 sequences, 22% of them seen only once. This specimen was cultured PBMCs, taken from culture after CMV antigen stimulation. Receptor source: a human donor in good health (CMV status not recorded). Some clones in this sample may be carry-over from other donors' samples.

The rearrangement links TRBV29-1 to TRBJ2-7, with 7 bases that match TRBD2. The CDR3 consists of 12 residues. Looked up from germline, CDR1 is SQVTM and CDR2 is ANQGSEA. Trimming at V came to 7 bases and at J to 5 bases, leaving 8 bases not matched to a gene. The CDR3 loop is CSAVAGGDEQYF. CDR3 nucleotides: TGCAGCGCTGTAGCGGGTGGGGACGAGCAGTACTTC.

The table lists this clonotype with many counts. The chain's CDR3 is CASRESQLGLETQYF. The CDR3 DNA follows: TGTGCCAGCAGAGAATCGCAGCTGGGCTTAGAGACCCAGTACTTC. The chain joins TRBV7-8 to TRBJ2-5, with D hard to call. Trimming cost V 6 bases and J 4 bases, with 18 bases left between them. Looked up from germline, CDR1 is SGHVS and CDR2 is FQNEAQ. The CDR3 has 15 amino acids.

This clonotype appeared a few times. A single base separates this from a much larger clone, so it may be a read error. V usage is TRBV5-4 and J usage is TRBJ2-1, with TRBD2 as a possible D gene (6 bases). The V gene's germline CDR1 is SGHNT and CDR2 YYREEE (reference sequence). CDR3 size: 15 residues. The V end was cut by 3 bases, the J end by 0 bases, with 10 bases between. CDR3 in DNA: TGTGCCAGCAGCTCGGGACTGAGCTCCTACAATGAGCAGTTCTTC. Protein: CASSSGLSSYNEQFF. Full variable domain (outside the CDR3, taken from reference TRBV5-4 and TRBJ2-1): ETGVTQSPTHLIKTRGQQVTLRCSSQSGHNTVSWYQQALGQGPQFIFQYYREEENGRGNFPPRFSGLQFPNYSSELNVNALELDDSALYLCASSSGLSSYNEQFFGPGTRLTVL.

This clonotype has at least ten counts. This chain uses TRBV11-2 with TRBJ2-7; D is unclear. Trimming cost V 1 base and J 2 bases, with 6 bases left between them. Germline CDR1 is SGHAT and CDR2 is FQNNGV. The CDR3 totals 13 residues. This chain's CDR3 is CASSLAGPYEQYV. CDR3 bases: TGTGCCAGCAGCTTAGCCGGTCCCTACGAGCAGTACGTC.

This clonotype was picked up a small number of times. The V gene is TRBV28, the J gene TRBJ1-5, with a tentative D call TRBD1 (6 bases). The germline gives CDR1 MDHEN, CDR2 SYDVKM. This CDR3 contains 14 residues. V lost 7 bases to trimming and J lost 2 bases, with 12 bases between them. CDR3 in DNA: TGTGCCAGCAAACAGGGATCTCGCAATCAGCCCCAGCATTTT. Protein sequence: CASKQGSRNQPQHF.

Many counts were recorded for this clonotype. CDR3 amino acids: CASTREGPNSPLHF. Here the CDR3 DNA reads TGTGCCAGCACCCGTGAGGGGCCAAATTCACCCCTCCACTTT. The rearrangement uses TRBV7-2 and TRBJ1-6, with a tentative D call TRBD1 (5 bases). The ends were cut back, 7 bases at V and 7 bases at J, with 14 bases in the middle. Per germline, CDR1 SGHTA and CDR2 FQGNSA. The CDR3 loop spans 14 amino acids. Filled out from reference TRBV7-2 and TRBJ1-6, the complete variable domain reads GAGVSQSPSNKVTEKGKDVELRCDPISGHTALYWYRQSLGQGLEFLIYFQGNSAPDKSGLPSDRFSAERTGGSVSTLTIQRTQQEDSAVYLCASTREGPNSPLHFGNGTRLTVT.

The table lists this clonotype with many counts. The V and J genes are TRBV7-2 and TRBJ2-3, with a weak D call TRBD1 (6 bases). V lost 4 bases and J lost 1, with 6 bases in between. Germline V gene data show CDR1 as SGHTA and CDR2 as FQGNSA. The CDR3 is made up of 13 amino acids. This CDR3 is CASSWGRTDTQYF. The DNA of the CDR3 is TGTGCCAGCAGCTGGGGGCGCACAGATACGCAGTATTTT. Based on the CDR3 plus reference TRBV7-2 and TRBJ2-3, the full variable domain is GAGVSQSPSNKVTEKGKDVELRCDPISGHTALYWYRQSLGQGLEFLIYFQGNSAPDKSGLPSDRFSAERTGGSVSTLTIQRTQQEDSAVYLCASSWGRTDTQYFGPGTRLTVL.

In its sample, this clonotype was seen a few times. This chain uses TRBV6-6 with TRBJ1-3; D not certain. V was shortened by 6 bases and J by 4 bases, with 4 bases between the two germline ends. Germline CDR1 MNHNY, CDR2 SVGAGI (reference sequence). This CDR3 has 11 residues. The CDR3 bases are TGTGCCAGCAGCATGGGAAACACCATATATTTT. Protein product: CASSMGNTIYF.

The chain couples TRBV7-2 to TRBJ2-5; unclear D gene. Trimming removed 1 base from V and 7 bases from J, with 13 bases in between. Germline V gene data show CDR1 as SGHTA and CDR2 as FQGNSA. The CDR3 runs 14 residues. CDR3 amino acids: CASSLVEARGTQYF. The CDR3, as DNA: TGTGCCAGCAGCTTAGTCGAGGCTCGAGGGACCCAGTACTTC. Full variable domain (remainder filled in from reference TRBV7-2 and TRBJ2-5): GAGVSQSPSNKVTEKGKDVELRCDPISGHTALYWYRQSLGQGLEFLIYFQGNSAPDKSGLPSDRFSAERTGGSVSTLTIQRTQQEDSAVYLCASSLVEARGTQYFGPGTRLLVL.

V is TRBV18 and J is TRBJ1-3; D unresolved. Germline V gives CDR1 KGHSH, CDR2 LQKENI. Trimming shortened V by 0 bases and J by 0 bases, and 6 bases separated the two germline ends. The CDR3 extends over 15 amino acids. The CDR3, as DNA: TGTGCCAGCTCACCACCTACGGACTCTGGAAACACCATATATTTT. Translating it yields CASSPPTDSGNTIYF.